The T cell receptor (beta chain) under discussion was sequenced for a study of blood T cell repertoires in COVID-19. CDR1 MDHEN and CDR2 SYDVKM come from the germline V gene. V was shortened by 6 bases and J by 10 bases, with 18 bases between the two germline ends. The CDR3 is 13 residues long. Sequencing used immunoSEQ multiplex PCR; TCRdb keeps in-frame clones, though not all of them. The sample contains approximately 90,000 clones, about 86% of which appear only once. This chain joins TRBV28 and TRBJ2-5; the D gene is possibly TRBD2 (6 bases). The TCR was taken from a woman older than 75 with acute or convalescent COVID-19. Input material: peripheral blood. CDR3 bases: TGTGCCAGCAGATCCATTGGACGTAGCGGCCAGTACTTC. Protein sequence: CASRSIGRSGQYF.